This T cell receptor (beta chain) is drawn from a study of OX40 agonist ivuxolimab in advanced cancers. V was shortened by 5 bases and J by 2 bases, with 12 bases between the two germline ends. There are 14 residues in the CDR3. Germline CDR1 MNHNY, CDR2 SVGAGI (reference sequence). Libraries were prepared by immunoSEQ multiplex PCR; TCRdb keeps only in-frame clonotypes and omits some of them. The repertoire has about 60,000 clones, about 89% of them found once; the top ten carry 11% to 15%. The receptor comes from an adult with an advanced solid tumor such as melanoma, head and neck, liver or kidney cancer. Specimen: CD4+ or CD8+ T cells sorted from blood, collected in a trial of the OX40 agonist ivuxolimab. The chain joins TRBV6-6 to TRBJ2-5, with unresolved D. The CDR3 sequence: CASSNLGPQETQYF. CDR3 coding DNA: TGTGCCAGCAGTAACCTCGGGCCACAAGAGACCCAGTACTTC.